Detailed here is one T cell receptor beta chain. Every one of the donors was a Caucasian adult that lived in Nashville, Tennessee. Naive CD4+ cells were CD45RA-selected; the remaining cells were memory. CDR1 MDHEN and CDR2 SYDVKM come from the germline V gene. V lost 4 bases and J lost 0, with 13 bases in between. The CDR3 consists of 16 residues. Data came from immunoSEQ multiplex PCR; TCRdb stores just in-frame clones and leaves some out. The data contain approximately 2.4 million clones, around 95% of them singletons. This entry comes from a study of shared clonotypes between healthy human individuals.

The sequenced material came from naive CD4+ T cells sorted from blood. Subset noted: CD45RA+ positively selected. J is TRBJ2-4 and V is TRBV28; no clear D gene. This clonotype was obtained from a man younger than 35 in good health. CDR3 amino acids: CASSSPGSLAKNIQYF. CDR3 DNA: TGTGCCAGCAGTTCCCCCGGTTCCTTAGCCAAAAACATTCAGTACTTC. The full variable domain, with the rest looked up from reference TRBV28 and TRBJ2-4, is DVKVTQSSRYLVKRTGEKVFLECVQDMDHENMFWYRQDPGLGLRLIYFSYDVKMKEKGDIPEGYSVSREKKERFSLILESASTNQTSMYLCASSSPGSLAKNIQYFGAGTRLSVL.